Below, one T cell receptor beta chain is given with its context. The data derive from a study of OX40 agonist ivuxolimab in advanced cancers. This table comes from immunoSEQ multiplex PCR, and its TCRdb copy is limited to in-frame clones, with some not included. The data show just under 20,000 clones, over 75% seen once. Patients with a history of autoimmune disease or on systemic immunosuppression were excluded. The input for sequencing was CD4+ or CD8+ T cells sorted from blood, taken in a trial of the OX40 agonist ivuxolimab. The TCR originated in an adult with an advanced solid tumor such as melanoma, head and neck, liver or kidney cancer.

The CDR3 nucleotides read TGTGCCAGCAGGCCACAGGTACAGGTTTACACTGAAGCTTTCTTT. Its protein product is CASRPQVQVYTEAFF. V and J are TRBV6-5 and TRBJ1-1; possibly TRBD1 for D (5 bases). Trimming took off 6 bases at V and 3 bases at J, with 17 bases between the two ends. The germline CDR1 and CDR2 sequences are MNHEY and SVGAGI. The CDR3 runs 15 residues.